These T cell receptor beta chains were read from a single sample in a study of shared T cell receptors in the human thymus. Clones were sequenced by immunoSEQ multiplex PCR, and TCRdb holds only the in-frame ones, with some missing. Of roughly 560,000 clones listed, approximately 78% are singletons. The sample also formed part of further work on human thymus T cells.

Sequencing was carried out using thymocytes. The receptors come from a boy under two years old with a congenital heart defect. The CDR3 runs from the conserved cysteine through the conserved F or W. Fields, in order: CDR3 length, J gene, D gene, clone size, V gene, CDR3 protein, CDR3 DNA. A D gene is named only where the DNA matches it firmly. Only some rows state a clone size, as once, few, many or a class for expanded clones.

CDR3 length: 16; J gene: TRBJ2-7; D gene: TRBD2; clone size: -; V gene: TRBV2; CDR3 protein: CASSLWVAGGPYEQYF; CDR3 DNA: TGTGCCAGCAGTCTTTGGGTAGCGGGAGGGCCCTACGAGCAGTACTTC
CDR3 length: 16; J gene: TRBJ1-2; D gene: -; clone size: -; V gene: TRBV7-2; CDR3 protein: CASSLSDSPVNYGYTF; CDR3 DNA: TGTGCCAGCAGCTTATCTGACTCTCCCGTTAACTATGGCTACACCTTC
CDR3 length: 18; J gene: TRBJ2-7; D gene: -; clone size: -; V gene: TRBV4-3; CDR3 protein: CASSQDPSVHSHPYEQYF; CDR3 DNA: TGCGCCAGCAGCCAAGATCCTTCGGTACACAGTCATCCCTACGAGCAGTACTTC
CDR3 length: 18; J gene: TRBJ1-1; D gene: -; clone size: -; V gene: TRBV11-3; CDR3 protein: CASSLEGSHPPGDTEAFF; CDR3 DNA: TGTGCCAGCAGCTTAGAGGGGAGTCACCCGCCAGGCGACACTGAAGCTTTCTTT
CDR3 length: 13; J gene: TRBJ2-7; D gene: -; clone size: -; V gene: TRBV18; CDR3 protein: CASSLGISYEQYF; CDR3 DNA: TGTGCCAGCTCACTCGGGATTTCCTACGAGCAGTACTTC
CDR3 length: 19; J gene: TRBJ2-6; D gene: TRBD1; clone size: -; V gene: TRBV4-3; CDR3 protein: CASSQDRQGAHAGANVLTF; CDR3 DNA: TGCGCCAGCAGCCAAGATCGGCAGGGGGCGCACGCCGGGGCCAACGTCCTGACTTTC
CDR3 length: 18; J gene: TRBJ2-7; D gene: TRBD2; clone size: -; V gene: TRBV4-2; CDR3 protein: CASSQVGDSGRADYEQYF; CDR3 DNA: TGTGCCAGCAGCCAAGTCGGAGATAGCGGGAGGGCTGACTACGAGCAGTACTTC
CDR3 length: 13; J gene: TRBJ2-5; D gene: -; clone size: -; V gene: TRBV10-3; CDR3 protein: CAISESSLETQYF; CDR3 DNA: TGTGCCATCAGTGAATCCAGTCTAGAGACCCAGTACTTC
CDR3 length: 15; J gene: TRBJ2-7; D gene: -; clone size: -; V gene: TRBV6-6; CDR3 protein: CASSYPPRFGHEQYF; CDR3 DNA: TGTGCCAGCAGTTACCCCCCCCGATTCGGTCACGAGCAGTACTTC
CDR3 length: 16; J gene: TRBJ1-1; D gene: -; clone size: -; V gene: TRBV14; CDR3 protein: CASSQGARGSNTEAFF; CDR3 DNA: TGTGCCAGCAGCCAAGGGGCAAGGGGGTCCAACACTGAAGCTTTCTTT
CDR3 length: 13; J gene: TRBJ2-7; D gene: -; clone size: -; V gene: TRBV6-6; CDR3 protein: CASSRGGPYEQYF; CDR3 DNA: TGTGCCAGCAGTAGAGGAGGTCCCTACGAGCAGTACTTC
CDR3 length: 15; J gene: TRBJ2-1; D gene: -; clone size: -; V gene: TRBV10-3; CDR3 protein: CAISESPSAYNEQFF; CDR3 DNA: TGTGCCATCAGTGAGTCGCCTAGTGCCTACAATGAGCAGTTCTTC
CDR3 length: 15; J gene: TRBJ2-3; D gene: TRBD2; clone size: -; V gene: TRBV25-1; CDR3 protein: CASSGSAGGTDTQYF; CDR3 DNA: TGTGCCAGCAGTGGATCAGCGGGAGGCACAGATACGCAGTATTTT
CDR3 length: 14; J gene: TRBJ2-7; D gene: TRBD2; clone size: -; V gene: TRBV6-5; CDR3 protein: CASSKTSGSYEQYF; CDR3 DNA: TGTGCCAGCAGCAAGACTAGCGGCTCCTACGAGCAGTACTTC
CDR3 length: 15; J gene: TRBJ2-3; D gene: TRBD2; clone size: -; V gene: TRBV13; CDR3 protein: CASSLGGGPRDTQYF; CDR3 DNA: TGTGCCAGCAGCTTAGGGGGAGGGCCAAGAGATACGCAGTATTTT
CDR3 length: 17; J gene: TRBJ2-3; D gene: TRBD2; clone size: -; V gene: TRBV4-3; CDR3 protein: CASSQAPSGRAPDTQYF; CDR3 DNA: TGCGCCAGCAGCCAAGCCCCTAGCGGGAGGGCCCCAGATACGCAGTATTTT
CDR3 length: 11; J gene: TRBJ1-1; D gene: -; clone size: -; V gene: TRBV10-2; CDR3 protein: CASSKGRVPFF; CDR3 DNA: TGCGCCAGTAGTAAGGGGAGGGTTCCGTTTTTT
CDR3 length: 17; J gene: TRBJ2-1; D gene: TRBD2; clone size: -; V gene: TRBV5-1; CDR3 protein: CASSGGTGLAGDTEQFF; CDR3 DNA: TGCGCCAGCAGCGGAGGAACGGGACTAGCGGGAGATACTGAGCAGTTCTTC
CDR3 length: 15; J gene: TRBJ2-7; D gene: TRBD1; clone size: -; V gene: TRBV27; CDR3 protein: CASSRIPGQPSEQYF; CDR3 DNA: TGTGCCAGCAGTCGAATTCCGGGACAGCCCTCCGAGCAGTACTTC
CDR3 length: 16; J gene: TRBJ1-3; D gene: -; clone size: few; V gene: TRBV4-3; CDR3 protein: CASSQDPHGSGNTIYF; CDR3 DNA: TGCGCCAGCAGCCAAGATCCCCACGGGTCTGGAAACACCATATATTTT
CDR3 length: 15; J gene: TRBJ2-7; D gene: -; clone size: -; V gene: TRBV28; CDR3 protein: CASSLGPARGYEQYF; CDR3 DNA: TGTGCCAGCAGTTTGGGTCCGGCACGAGGGTACGAGCAGTACTTC
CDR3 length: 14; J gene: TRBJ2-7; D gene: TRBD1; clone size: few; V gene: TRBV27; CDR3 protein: CASSLRTGMSEQYF; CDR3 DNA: TGTGCCAGCAGTTTACGGACAGGGATGAGCGAGCAGTACTTC
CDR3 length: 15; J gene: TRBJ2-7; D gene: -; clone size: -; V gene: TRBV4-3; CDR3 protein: CASSQDREGGHEQYF; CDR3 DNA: TGCGCCAGCAGCCAAGATAGGGAGGGGGGCCACGAGCAGTACTTC
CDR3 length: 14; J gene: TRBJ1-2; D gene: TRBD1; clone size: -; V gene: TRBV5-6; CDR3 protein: CASSCQTGFYGYTF; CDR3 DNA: TGTGCCAGCAGCTGCCAGACAGGGTTCTATGGCTACACCTTC
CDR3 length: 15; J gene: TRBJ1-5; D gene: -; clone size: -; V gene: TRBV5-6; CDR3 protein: CASSNWGHINQPQHF; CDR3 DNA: TGTGCCAGCTCGAACTGGGGCCACATAAATCAGCCCCAGCATTTT
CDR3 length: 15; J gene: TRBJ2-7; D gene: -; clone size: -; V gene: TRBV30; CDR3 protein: CAWRGMGAKSYEQYF; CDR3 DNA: TGTGCCTGGAGGGGTATGGGGGCAAAATCCTACGAGCAGTACTTC
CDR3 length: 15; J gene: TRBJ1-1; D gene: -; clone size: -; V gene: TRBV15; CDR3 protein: CATSREGREDTEAFF; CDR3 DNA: TGTGCCACCAGCAGAGAGGGCAGGGAAGACACTGAAGCTTTCTTT
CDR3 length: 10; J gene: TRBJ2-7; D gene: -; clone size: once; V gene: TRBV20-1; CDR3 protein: CSALAGEQYF; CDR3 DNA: TGCAGTGCCTTGGCGGGAGAGCAGTACTTC
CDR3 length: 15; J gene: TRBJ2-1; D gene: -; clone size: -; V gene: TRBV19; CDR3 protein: CASSPDGPLAYEQFF; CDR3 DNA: TGTGCCAGTAGCCCGGACGGCCCCCTAGCCTATGAGCAGTTCTTC
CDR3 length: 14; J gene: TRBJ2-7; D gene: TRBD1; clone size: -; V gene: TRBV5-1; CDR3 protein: CASSGDRAPYEQYF; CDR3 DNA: TGCGCCAGCAGCGGGGACAGGGCTCCCTACGAGCAGTACTTC
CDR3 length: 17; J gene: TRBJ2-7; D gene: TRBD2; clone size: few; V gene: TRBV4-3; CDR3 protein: CASSPRTSGRGSYEQYF; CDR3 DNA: TGCGCCAGCAGCCCCCGGACTAGCGGGAGGGGCTCCTACGAGCAGTACTTC
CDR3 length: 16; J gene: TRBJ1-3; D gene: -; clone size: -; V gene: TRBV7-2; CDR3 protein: CASSFSSDSSGNTIYF; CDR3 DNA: TGTGCCAGCAGCTTTAGTTCGGACAGCTCTGGAAACACCATATATTTT
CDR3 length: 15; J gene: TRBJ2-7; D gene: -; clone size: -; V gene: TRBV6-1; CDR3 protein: CASTPQGGYGYEQYF; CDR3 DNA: TGTGCCAGCACACCTCAGGGCGGATATGGCTACGAGCAGTACTTC
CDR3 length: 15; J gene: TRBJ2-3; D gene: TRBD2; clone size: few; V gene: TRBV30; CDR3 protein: CAWSSLAGGSDTQYF; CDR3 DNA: TGTGCCTGGAGTTCACTAGCGGGAGGGTCAGATACGCAGTATTTT
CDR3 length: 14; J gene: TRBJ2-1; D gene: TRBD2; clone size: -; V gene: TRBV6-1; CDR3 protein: CASSDGTSGREQFF; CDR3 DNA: TGTGCCAGCAGTGACGGGACTAGCGGGAGGGAGCAGTTCTTC
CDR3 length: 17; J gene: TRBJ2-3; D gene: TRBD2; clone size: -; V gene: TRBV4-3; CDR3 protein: CASSQDGRAGSTDTQYF; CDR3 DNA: TGCGCCAGCAGCCAAGATGGGAGGGCCGGGAGCACAGATACGCAGTATTTT
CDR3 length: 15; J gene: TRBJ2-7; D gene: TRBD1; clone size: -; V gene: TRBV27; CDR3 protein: CASSPGTGGIYEQYF; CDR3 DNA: TGTGCCAGCAGTCCCGGGACAGGGGGCATCTACGAGCAGTACTTC
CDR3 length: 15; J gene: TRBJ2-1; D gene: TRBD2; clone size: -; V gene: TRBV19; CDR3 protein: CASSMREGSYNEQFF; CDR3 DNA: TGTGCCAGTAGTATGCGGGAGGGATCCTACAATGAGCAGTTCTTC
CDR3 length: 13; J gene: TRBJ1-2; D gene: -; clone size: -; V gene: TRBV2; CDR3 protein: CASSGRQIYGYTF; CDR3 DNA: TGTGCCAGCAGCGGAAGACAGATCTATGGCTACACCTTC
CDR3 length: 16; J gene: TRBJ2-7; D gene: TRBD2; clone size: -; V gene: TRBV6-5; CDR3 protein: CASSYSRPAGEREQYF; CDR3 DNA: TGTGCCAGCAGTTACTCGAGACCAGCGGGAGAGCGCGAGCAGTACTTC